This T cell receptor beta chain was observed in a study of T cells in Graves' hyperthyroidism and ophthalmopathy. Study-level results: Patients with ophthalmopathy were separated from those with stable hyperthyroidism by a 13 V-J model. Blood also carried most thyroid clonotypes expanded above 0.001.

Amplification yielded TCR beta CDR3 regions, with RNA transcripts as the source. HTBI primers drove first-round RT-PCR of the TCR CDR3. TCRdb used MiXCR to reprocess the multiplex PCR reads, holding one entry per CDR3 protein. The table has a few hundred thousand distinct CDR3 sequences, around 15% seen once; the top ten hold around 55%. This clonotype was seen many times. The antigen remains undetermined. Exclusion followed for patients with uncontrolled infection, other autoimmune disease, pregnancy or lactation. Thyroid ultrasound and orbital computed tomography, with clinical symptoms and serum thyroxine and TRAb, informed diagnoses. The ends were cut back, 5 bases at V and 1 base at J, with 10 bases in the middle. The CDR3 is made up of 14 amino acids. CDR1 is SNHLY, CDR2 FYNNEI, per germline.

The J gene is TRBJ2-3, the V gene TRBV2; TRBD1 might be the D (5 bases). The receptor comes from a woman aged 60-75 years with Graves' ophthalmopathy. Sequenced sample: blood. The CDR3 sequence: CASSPVRGTDTQYF. In DNA, the CDR3 is TGTGCCAGCAGTCCGGTCAGGGGCACAGATACGCAGTATTTT.